These 29 T cell receptor beta chains originate from one sample sequenced in a study of OX40 agonist ivuxolimab in advanced cancers. Assay used: immunoSEQ multiplex PCR; TCRdb lists only in-frame clones, some missing. The sample yields around 15,000 clones, around 64% seen once. The specimen was CD4+ or CD8+ T cells sorted from blood, collected in a trial of the OX40 agonist ivuxolimab. These receptors came from an adult with an advanced solid tumor such as melanoma, head and neck, liver or kidney cancer.

The chain employs TRBV11-2 and TRBJ2-7; D remains unclear. CDR1 and CDR2 from the germline V gene are SGHAT and FQNNGV. CDR3 size: 12 residues. The ends were cut back, 5 bases at V and 3 bases at J, with 8 bases in the middle. The CDR3 spells CASSAYYYEQYF. DNA for the CDR3: TGTGCCAGCAGCGCCTACTACTACGAGCAGTACTTC.

The DNA of the CDR3 is TGTGCCAGCAGCGCGGGTGCAGGTCACTCTGGAAACACCATATATTTT. Its protein product is CASSAGAGHSGNTIYF. The rearrangement joins TRBV7-8 to TRBJ1-3, with D unclear. This CDR3 region has 16 residues. The ends were cut back, 5 bases at V and 0 bases at J, with 14 bases in the middle. CDR1 and CDR2 (germline): SGHVS, FQNEAQ.

As DNA, the CDR3 is TGTGCCTGGAGTGACACAGGGCACTATGGCTACACCTTC. As protein: CAWSDTGHYGYTF. J is TRBJ1-2 and V is TRBV30; tentatively, D is TRBD1 (6 bases). The V and J ends lost 1 base and 3 bases respectively, with 9 bases between them. This CDR3 region has 13 residues. Per germline, CDR1 GTSNPN and CDR2 SVGIG (reference sequence).

This chain links TRBV7-9 with TRBJ2-2; 7 bases are shared with TRBD2. Germline CDR1 SEHNR, CDR2 FQNEAQ (reference sequence). This CDR3 comprises 15 residues. Trimming removed 0 bases from V and 2 bases from J; junction bases left unmatched: 0. DNA of the CDR3: TGTGCCAGCAGCTTAGCGGGACTAAACACCGGGGAGCTGTTTTTT. It translates to CASSLAGLNTGELFF.

This clone was seen a handful of times. CDR3 nucleotide sequence: TGCGCCAGCAGCCAAGATAATGGGGTGATCTCTGGAAACACCATATATTTT. Translation gives CASSQDNGVISGNTIYF. V is TRBV4-3 and J is TRBJ1-3, with D unclear. CDR1 LGHNA and CDR2 YSLEER come from the germline V gene. This CDR3 contains 17 residues. Trimming left V 0 bases short and J 0 bases short, with 12 bases between.

The rearrangement links TRBV30 to TRBJ1-6; a weak D match, TRBD1 (5 bases). CDR1 is GTSNPN and CDR2 is SVGIG in the germline V gene (reference sequence). The CDR3 runs 16 residues. With 3 bases removed from V and 1 base from J, the gap between germline ends came to 13 bases. The CDR3 DNA sequence: TGTGCCTGGAGCCCGACAGTCTCTTCCTATAATTCACCCCTCCACTTT. Amino acids: CAWSPTVSSYNSPLHF. Supplemented by reference TRBV30 and TRBJ1-6, the full variable domain reads SQTIHQWPATLVQPVGSPLSLECTVEGTSNPNLYWYRQAAGRGLQLLFYSVGIGQISSEVPQNLSASRPQDRQFILSSKKLLLSDSGFYLCAWSPTVSSYNSPLHFGNGTRLTVT.

This chain uses TRBV30 with TRBJ1-4; a possible D gene is TRBD1 (5 bases). Between the trimmed V and J ends, which lost 0 bases and 5 bases, there was a span of 10 bases. From germline, CDR1 is GTSNPN and CDR2 SVGIG (reference sequence). The CDR3 contains 14 residues. CDR3 coding DNA: TGTGCCTGGAGTGTGAGACAGTTAAATGAAAAACTGTTTTTT. This codes for CAWSVRQLNEKLFF.

The chain combines TRBV21-1 with TRBJ2-2; the table's TRBD1 call for D was not verified on the DNA. TRBV21-1 corresponds to a pseudogene. CDR3 size: 16 residues. Here the CDR3 reads CASSAPVDSGHRELFF. In DNA, the CDR3 is TGTGCCAGCAGCGCACCAGTGGACAGTGGACACCGGGAGCTGTTTTTT.

A word on this clone: The sample carries other DNA sequences with the same CDR3. The chain links TRBV19 to TRBJ1-5; D gene unclear. V lost 8 bases to trimming and J lost 2 bases, with 7 bases between them. This CDR3 region has 12 residues. CDR1 and CDR2 from the germline V gene are LNHDA and SQIVND (reference sequence). This CDR3 is CASSLRNQPQHF. The DNA of the CDR3 is TGTGCCAGTTCACTCCGCAATCAGCCCCAGCATTTT.

The chain couples TRBV19 to TRBJ2-1; D remains unclear. Germline V gene sequence: CDR1 LNHDA, CDR2 SQIVND (reference sequence). The V and J ends lost 1 base and 7 bases respectively, with 14 bases between them. This CDR3 has 15 residues. The CDR3 DNA follows: TGTGCCAGTAGTATAGTCGGCGGAACGCCGAATGAGCAGTTCTTC. Translation gives CASSIVGGTPNEQFF.

This sequence joins TRBV4-1 and TRBJ1-1; D gene uncertain. From germline, CDR1 is MGHRA and CDR2 YSYEKL. The CDR3 totals 17 residues. V dropped 1 base and J dropped 5 bases, with 20 bases sitting between them. The CDR3: CASSQVAGPRSLTEAFF. The CDR3 nucleotides read TGCGCCAGCAGCCAAGTTGCCGGGCCCCGGAGTTTAACTGAAGCTTTCTTT.

J is TRBJ1-2 and V is TRBV6-5; TRBD1 aligns across 8 bases. Germline lookup yields CDR1 MNHEY and CDR2 SVGAGI. Germline trimming cut 5 bases from V and 3 bases from J; bases unmatched to any gene: 5. The CDR3 runs to 14 residues. DNA of the CDR3: TGTGCCAGCAGTCCCGGACAGGGCTACTATGGCTACACCTTC. This translates into CASSPGQGYYGYTF.

Points on this clone: Likely a read error: the CDR3 ends without its conserved phenylalanine or tryptophan. V usage is TRBV5-4 and J usage is TRBJ1-2, with D perhaps TRBD1 (6 bases). Germline loops: CDR1 SGHNT, CDR2 YYREEE (reference sequence). The CDR3 spans 14 residues. V lost 4 bases and J 5 bases, leaving 15 bases between the germline ends. CDR3 in DNA: TGTGCCAGCAGCGAACAGGGTGTGGGGTATGGCTACACCCTC. Protein product: CASSEQGVGYGYTL.

The chain links TRBV7-8 to TRBJ2-3; 7 bases align to TRBD2. V gave up 3 bases and J gave up 0 bases; unmatched junction bases: 3. Germline CDR1 and CDR2: SGHVS and FQNEAQ. The CDR3 contains 15 residues. This CDR3 is CASSFLAASTDTQYF. CDR3 coding DNA: TGTGCCAGCAGCTTCCTAGCGGCTAGCACAGATACGCAGTATTTT.

The genes are TRBV6-6 and TRBJ1-2; D remains ambiguous. CDR3 length: 13 residues. Germline values: CDR1 MNHNY, CDR2 SVGAGI (reference sequence). The V end was cut by 0 bases, the J end by 6 bases, with 8 bases between. CDR3 nucleotide sequence: TGTGCCAGCAGTTACTCGGGCGGGGATGGCTACACCTTC. It yields the protein CASSYSGGDGYTF.

The chain uses TRBV4-2 and TRBJ1-2; 8 bases fit TRBD1. V lost 4 bases and J lost 6; bases outside the gene matches: 4. Germline CDR1 is LGHNA and CDR2 is YNFKEQ. This CDR3 is built from 13 residues. CDR3 DNA: TGTGCCAGCAGCCTTACAGGGGGAGATGGCTACACCTTC. Encoded protein: CASSLTGGDGYTF.

CDR3 protein: CASSPDGSSYEQYF. For the CDR3, the DNA is TGTGCCAGCAGCCCAGACGGGAGCTCCTACGAGCAGTACTTC. This sequence joins TRBV13 and TRBJ2-7; TRBD2 is a possible D gene (6 bases). Germline values: CDR1 PRHDT, CDR2 FYEKMQ (reference sequence). CDR3 length: 14 residues. V was pared by 5 bases and J by 0 bases, with 11 bases between. Full variable domain (missing parts from reference TRBV13 and TRBJ2-7): AAGVIQSPRHLIKEKRETATLKCYPIPRHDTVYWYQQGPGQDPQFLISFYEKMQSDKGSIPDRFSAQQFSDYHSELNMSSLELGDSALYFCASSPDGSSYEQYFGPGTRLTVT.

This clone showed up just a few times. The chain carries TRBV7-9 and TRBJ2-1; 8 nucleotides line up with TRBD1. The V gene's germline CDR1 is SEHNR and CDR2 FQNEAQ (reference sequence). The CDR3 length is 13 residues. V shed 8 bases and J 3 bases; nucleotides not matched to a gene: 3. CDR3 residues: CASGDRNYNEQFF. The CDR3 DNA follows: TGTGCCAGCGGGGACAGGAACTACAATGAGCAGTTCTTC.

This chain connects TRBV19 to TRBJ2-3; 8 bases map to TRBD2. Germline V gene sequence: CDR1 LNHDA, CDR2 SQIVND (reference sequence). The CDR3 spans 15 residues. The V and J ends lost 1 base and 6 bases, in that order; junction bases with no gene match: 6. CDR3 DNA sequence: TGTGCCAGTAGTATAGTCGGAGCGGGGGCGGATACGCAGTATTTT. Protein sequence: CASSIVGAGADTQYF.

This chain uses TRBV6-5 with TRBJ2-5; 12 bases are shared with TRBD2. In germline, CDR1 is MNHEY, CDR2 SVGAGI. The V gene end was trimmed by 4 bases and the J gene end by 12 bases; junction bases not matched to a gene: 12. This CDR3 comprises 15 residues. CDR3 region: CASSSGLAGNLAEYF. CDR3 coding DNA: TGTGCCAGCAGTTCCGGACTAGCGGGGAATTTGGCCGAGTACTTC.

The CDR3 here is CATSGAYNEQFF. The CDR3 DNA reads as TGTGCCACTAGCGGGGCGTACAATGAGCAGTTCTTC. This chain joins TRBV6-1 and TRBJ2-1, with 9 bases aligning to TRBD2. The CDR3 loop spans 12 amino acids. The V gene's germline CDR1 is MNHNS and CDR2 SASEGT. The V and J ends lost 10 bases and 4 bases, in that order; junction bases with no gene match: 2.

This chain connects TRBV6-5 to TRBJ2-7, with unresolved D. The ends were cut back, 0 bases at V and 7 bases at J, with 10 bases in the middle. The CDR3 is 13 residues long. CDR1 MNHEY and CDR2 SVGAGI come from the germline V gene. CDR3 residues: CASSYSQIGEQYF. The CDR3 nucleotides read TGTGCCAGCAGTTACTCGCAAATTGGTGAGCAGTACTTC.

V gene TRBV5-1 combines with J gene TRBJ2-7; D is possibly TRBD1 (5 bases). V dropped 3 bases and J dropped 1 base, with 8 bases sitting between them. The CDR3 consists of 13 residues. Per the germline V gene, CDR1 is SGHRS and CDR2 is YFSETQ. The CDR3 region is CASSYDSSYEQYF. The CDR3 region has the DNA TGCGCCAGCAGCTATGACAGTTCCTACGAGCAGTACTTC.

The chain combines TRBV5-1 with TRBJ1-1; D not certain. The germline CDR1 and CDR2 sequences are SGHRS and YFSETQ. V gave up 4 bases and J gave up 4 bases, with 14 bases separating them. CDR3 length: 14 amino acids. The CDR3 DNA follows: TGCGCCAGCAGCGCGGGCCTGGGAGGCACTGAAGCTTTCTTT. Translated: CASSAGLGGTEAFF.

In its sample, this clone ranks as medium-sized. The J gene is TRBJ2-7, the V gene TRBV11-3; the match to TRBD2 covers 9 bases. Germline V gene sequence: CDR1 SGHNT, CDR2 YENEEA. CDR3 size: 15 residues. The V segment lost 5 bases and the J segment 7 bases; nucleotides outside the gene matches: 12. The CDR3 nucleotides read TGTGCCAGCAGCCCAGCGGGGGGTGACTTACGAGAGCAGTACTTC. Its protein is CASSPAGGDLREQYF.

Concerning this clone itself: An end of the junction does not agree with germline; a read error may underlie this. The chain couples TRBV10-3 to TRBJ2-5; the D is unclear. The CDR3 extends over 13 amino acids. Germline CDR1 reads ENHRY; CDR2 reads SYGVKD. DNA of the CDR3: TGTGCCATCAGGGAGTTCTTACAAGAGACCCAGTACTTC. This encodes CAIREFLQETQYF.

Here the CDR3 DNA reads TGTGCCAGCAGTGAGGGGACAGGGGCAGCGAACACTGAAGCTTTCTTT. Amino acid sequence: CASSEGTGAANTEAFF. The chain uses TRBV2 and TRBJ1-1, with 10 bases aligning to TRBD1. The germline CDR1 and CDR2 sequences are SNHLY and FYNNEI. V lost 3 bases, J lost 1 base, and 5 bases stayed unmatched. This CDR3 spans 16 amino acids.

By frequency in the sample, this clone is medium-sized. This sequence joins TRBV2 and TRBJ1-1; TRBD1 is a possible D gene (6 bases). CDR1 and CDR2 from the germline V gene are SNHLY and FYNNEI. V was shortened by 8 bases and J by 7 bases, with 8 bases between the two germline ends. This CDR3 comprises 10 residues. CDR3 DNA sequence: TGTGCCAGCGGGGACATTGAAGCTTTCTTT. Protein: CASGDIEAFF.

The chain combines TRBV4-1 with TRBJ2-1; TRBD2 aligns across 8 bases. CDR1 is MGHRA, CDR2 YSYEKL, per germline. Germline trimming cut 8 bases from V and 0 bases from J; bases unmatched to any gene: 9. This CDR3 spans 16 amino acids. DNA of the CDR3: TGCGCCAGCTACCGGACTAGCCTAAGCTCCTACAATGAGCAGTTCTTC. As protein: CASYRTSLSSYNEQFF.